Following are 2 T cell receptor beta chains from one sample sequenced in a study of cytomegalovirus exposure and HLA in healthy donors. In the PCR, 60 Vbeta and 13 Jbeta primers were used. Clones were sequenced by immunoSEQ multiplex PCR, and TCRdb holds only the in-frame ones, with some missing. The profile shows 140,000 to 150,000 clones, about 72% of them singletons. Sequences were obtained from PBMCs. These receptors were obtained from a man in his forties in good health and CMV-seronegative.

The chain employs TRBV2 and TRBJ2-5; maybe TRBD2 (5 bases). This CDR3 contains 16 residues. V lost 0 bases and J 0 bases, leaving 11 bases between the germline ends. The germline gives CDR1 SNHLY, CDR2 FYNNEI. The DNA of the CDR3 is TGTGCCAGCAGTGAAGCGGCTAGCCCGTACCAAGAGACCCAGTACTTC. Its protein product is CASSEAASPYQETQYF.

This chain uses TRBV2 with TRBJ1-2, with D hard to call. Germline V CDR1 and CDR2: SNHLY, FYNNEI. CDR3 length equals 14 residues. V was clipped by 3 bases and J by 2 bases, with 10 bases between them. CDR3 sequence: CASSDRTANYGYTF. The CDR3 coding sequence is TGTGCCAGCAGTGACCGGACTGCAAACTATGGCTACACCTTC.